The T cell receptor (beta chain) described here comes from a study of identical twins. This clonotype has only a few counts. Its antigen is not identified. General study results and limits: Memory repertoires lacked the insertion deficit that abundant cord blood beta clonotypes showed. Excess low generation probability was seen in twin-shared out-of-frame alpha sequences. The authors noted that invariant MAIT and iNKT cells could partly confound zero-insertion analyses.

One entry per CDR3 protein, called by TCRdb with MiXCR from the 5' RACE reads. The repertoire consists of some 330,000 distinct CDR3 sequences, with approximately 8.7% occurring once and the leading ten covering about 9.1%. Trimming pared 0 bases from V and 7 bases from J, leaving 6 bases between. This CDR3 is built from 12 residues. Germline lookup yields CDR1 MRHNA and CDR2 SNTAGT. Sequencing input: naive T cells sorted from blood. This sequence joins TRBV6-4 and TRBJ1-2; D is ambiguous. The clonotype comes from a woman aged 45-60 years in good health. The CDR3 DNA is TGTGCCAGCAGTGACTCCGAGGGTGGCTACACCTTC. It encodes CASSDSEGGYTF.